These 20 T cell receptor beta chains came from one sample sequenced in a study of monozygotic twins with cystic fibrosis. Clones were read by immunoSEQ multiplex PCR, and TCRdb kept only the in-frame ones, dropping some. The sample gives about 20,000 clones, around 97% of which show up once; approximately 0.57% is in the top ten. The specimen was blood. All receptors derive from a girl aged 2-10 years with cystic fibrosis.

This chain uses TRBV10-1 with TRBJ2-1; perhaps TRBD2 as D (5 bases). The V gene's germline CDR1 is WNHNN and CDR2 SYGVQD (reference sequence). The CDR3 has 16 amino acids. The ends were cut back, 0 bases at V and 6 bases at J, with 15 bases in the middle. CDR3 sequence reads: CASSESVDSRSNEQFF. As DNA, the CDR3 is TGCGCCAGCAGTGAGTCTGTGGACTCACGATCCAATGAGCAGTTCTTC.

This rearrangement joins TRBV19 to TRBJ1-2, with 8 bases identical to TRBD1. Germline V gives CDR1 LNHDA, CDR2 SQIVND (reference sequence). The CDR3 is made up of 15 amino acids. V was pared by 3 bases and J by 6 bases, with 9 bases of the junction left unmatched. CDR3 nucleotides: TGTGCCAGTAGTATGCAGGGGGCGCTTATTGATGGCTACACCTTC. Translating gives CASSMQGALIDGYTF.

This chain connects TRBV7-8 to TRBJ2-7; D possibly corresponds to TRBD1 (5 bases). Trimming pared 2 bases from V and 1 base from J, leaving 15 bases between. CDR3 length: 16 residues. The germline CDR1 and CDR2 sequences are SGHVS and FQNEAQ. DNA for the CDR3: TGTGCCAGCAGCTTATCCCAGGGCCTTGAATCCTACGAGCAGTACTTC. Translating it yields CASSLSQGLESYEQYF. Looking up the rest from reference TRBV7-8 and TRBJ2-7 gives the full variable domain: GAGVSQSPRYKVAKRGQDVALRCDPISGHVSLFWYQQALGQGPEFLTYFQNEAQLDKSGLPSDRFFAERPEGSVSTLKIQRTQQEDSAVYLCASSLSQGLESYEQYFGPGTRLTVT.

The V gene is TRBV15, the J gene TRBJ1-6, with 9 positions matching TRBD1. J lost 1 base, V lost 2 bases, and 6 bases had no gene match. The CDR3 has 18 residues. Germline lookup yields CDR1 LNHNV and CDR2 YYDKDF (reference sequence). The CDR3 region is CATSRRDRVGSYNSPLHF. DNA of the CDR3: TGTGCCACCAGCAGAAGGGACAGGGTAGGATCCTATAATTCACCCCTCCACTTT. The complete variable domain, with remaining parts taken from reference TRBV15 and TRBJ1-6, reads DAMVIQNPRYQVTQFGKPVTLSCSQTLNHNVMYWYQQKSSQAPKLLFHYYDKDFNNEADTPDNFQSRRPNTSFCFLDIRSPGLGDTAMYLCATSRRDRVGSYNSPLHFGNGTRLTVT.

The chain is built from TRBV7-2 and TRBJ2-5; 8 bases align to TRBD2. Per germline, CDR1 SGHTA and CDR2 FQGNSA. The CDR3 covers 13 residues. V trimming: 3 bases; J trimming: 5 bases; junction bases outside the gene matches: 2. The CDR3 here is CASSFGGRETQYF. For the CDR3, the DNA is TGTGCCAGCAGCTTCGGCGGGAGGGAGACCCAGTACTTC.

The chain links TRBV13 to TRBJ2-1; TRBD2 agrees at 13 bases. V was pared by 4 bases and J by 13 bases, with 25 bases of the junction left unmatched. CDR3 length: 20 residues. Germline assignment: CDR1 PRHDT and CDR2 FYEKMQ (reference sequence). The CDR3 bases are TGTGCCAGCAGCTCGCGTATAGGTAGAAAGACTAGCGGGGGGACCCTACTCCAGTTCTTC. It is translated as CASSSRIGRKTSGGTLLQFF. Complete variable domain (other parts from reference TRBV13 and TRBJ2-1): AAGVIQSPRHLIKEKRETATLKCYPIPRHDTVYWYQQGPGQDPQFLISFYEKMQSDKGSIPDRFSAQQFSDYHSELNMSSLELGDSALYFCASSSRIGRKTSGGTLLQFFGPGTRLTVL.

J is TRBJ2-2 and V is TRBV5-6; TRBD2 agrees at 11 bases. This CDR3 region has 16 residues. Per germline, CDR1 SGHDT and CDR2 YYEEEE. Trimming at V came to 3 bases and at J to 4 bases, leaving 5 bases not matched to a gene. The CDR3 spells CASSWGLAESTGELFF. CDR3 DNA: TGTGCCAGCAGCTGGGGACTAGCGGAGTCCACCGGGGAGCTGTTTTTT.

The J gene is TRBJ1-1, the V gene TRBV4-3, with no clear D. CDR1 is LGHNA and CDR2 is YSLEER in the germline V gene. This CDR3 is 13 amino acids long. V lost 2 bases and J 4 bases, leaving 8 bases between the germline ends. CDR3 amino acids: CASSQRAGTEAFF. In DNA, the CDR3 is TGCGCCAGCAGCCAAAGGGCCGGCACTGAAGCTTTCTTT.

This chain joins TRBV4-1 and TRBJ1-2; TRBD1 matches at 9 bases. CDR1 and CDR2 from the germline V gene are MGHRA and YSYEKL. The trim removed 2 bases at V and 5 bases at J, leaving 9 bases unmatched. This CDR3 is built from 16 residues. The CDR3 region is CASSQLTGGEMYGYTF. CDR3 coding DNA: TGCGCCAGCAGCCAACTCACAGGGGGCGAGATGTATGGCTACACCTTC.

The chain couples TRBV18 to TRBJ1-2, with D tentatively TRBD1 (5 bases). The CDR3 is 13 residues long. The V gene lost 2 bases and the J gene lost 8 bases, with 12 bases spanning the gap. The V gene's germline CDR1 is KGHSH and CDR2 LQKENI. CDR3 residues: CASSPKSGLGYTF. As DNA, the CDR3 is TGTGCCAGCTCACCAAAGTCAGGGTTGGGCTACACCTTC.

This clone was counted once. J is TRBJ1-2 and V is TRBV7-9, with D unresolved. The CDR3 runs to 16 residues. The germline gives CDR1 SEHNR, CDR2 FQNEAQ (reference sequence). V was clipped by 1 base and J by 0 bases, with 12 bases between them. In DNA form, the CDR3 reads TGTGCCAGCAGCTTAGGGGTCAGGCAAACTAACTATGGCTACACCTTC. Translation: CASSLGVRQTNYGYTF.

The chain carries TRBV7-2 and TRBJ2-6; no clear D. Germline loops: CDR1 SGHTA, CDR2 FQGNSA. The germline V and J ends were trimmed by 5 bases and 1 base, with 9 bases remaining between them. The CDR3 totals 15 residues. CDR3 nucleotides: TGTGCCAGCAGCCCCCTGGGGTCTGGGGCCAACGTCCTGACTTTC. Its protein is CASSPLGSGANVLTF.

This clone was recorded only once. The chain couples TRBV6-1 to TRBJ1-6; weak D call: TRBD1 (5 bases). The ends were cut back, 2 bases at V and 8 bases at J, with 13 bases in the middle. From germline, CDR1 is MNHNS and CDR2 SASEGT. This CDR3 spans 15 amino acids. CDR3 residues: CASSEFGGRDSPLHF. As DNA, the CDR3 is TGTGCCAGCAGTGAATTCGGGGGTCGGGATTCACCCCTCCACTTT.

This clone has just one count. The chain combines TRBV10-2 with TRBJ2-7; 10 positions agree with TRBD2. This CDR3 contains 15 residues. Germline loops: CDR1 WSHSY, CDR2 SAAADI. V was clipped by 6 bases and J by 3 bases; unmatched bases: 8. This CDR3 reads CASRGEAGGIYEQYF. The CDR3 coding sequence is TGCGCCAGCAGAGGGGAAGCGGGGGGGATCTACGAGCAGTACTTC.

The chain couples TRBV18 to TRBJ2-7; 7 bases fit TRBD1. The CDR3 has 12 residues. Trimming removed 4 bases from V and 5 bases from J; junction bases left unmatched: 2. Germline CDR1 KGHSH, CDR2 LQKENI. This CDR3 is CASSRDRDEQYF. The CDR3 DNA reads as TGTGCCAGCTCACGCGACAGGGACGAGCAGTACTTC.

The chain's CDR3 is CASRNTPREPGNTIYF. CDR3 nucleotide sequence: TGCGCCAGCAGAAACACTCCCCGGGAACCTGGAAACACCATATATTTT. The gene calls are TRBV10-1 and TRBJ1-3; D gene ambiguous. Trimming took 6 bases from V and 2 from J, leaving 17 bases between them. The CDR3 is 16 amino acids. Germline CDR1 WNHNN, CDR2 SYGVQD (reference sequence).

V and J are TRBV19 and TRBJ2-1; 11 nucleotides match TRBD2. This CDR3 comprises 18 residues. The junction had 12 bases not matched to a gene; V was cut back by 4 bases and J by 4 bases. Per germline, CDR1 LNHDA and CDR2 SQIVND (reference sequence). The CDR3: CASSSWLAGGLTYNEQFF. The DNA of the CDR3 is TGTGCCAGTAGTAGTTGGCTAGCGGGAGGACTAACTTACAATGAGCAGTTCTTC.

This chain uses TRBV2 with TRBJ2-7, with 8 bases fitting TRBD1. The V gene end was trimmed by 10 bases and the J gene end by 6 bases; junction bases not matched to a gene: 11. This CDR3 has 13 amino acids. CDR1 SNHLY and CDR2 FYNNEI come from the germline V gene. The CDR3: CANTRQGMGEQYF. The DNA of the CDR3 is TGTGCCAACACCCGACAGGGGATGGGCGAGCAGTACTTC.

The chain is built from TRBV7-9 and TRBJ2-5; D might be TRBD2 (6 bases). The ends were cut back, 5 bases at V and 5 bases at J, with 15 bases in the middle. From germline, CDR1 is SEHNR and CDR2 FQNEAQ (reference sequence). The CDR3 has 14 amino acids. The CDR3 coding sequence is TGTGCCAGCAGCCGCACGGAGGGGCTTGAGACCCAGTACTTC. Encoded protein: CASSRTEGLETQYF.

The genes are TRBV30 and TRBJ1-5, with TRBD1 matching over 9 bases. This CDR3 has 12 amino acids. The germline gives CDR1 GTSNPN, CDR2 SVGIG (reference sequence). J was trimmed by 4 bases and V by 7 bases; bases with no gene match: 2. For the CDR3, the DNA is TGTGCCTCAGGACAGGGGAATCAGCCCCAGCATTTT. Amino acids: CASGQGNQPQHF.